The sequence of this TCR beta chain was determined in a study of shared clonotypes between healthy human individuals. Germline assignment: CDR1 SGDLS and CDR2 YYNGEE. The trim removed 3 bases at V and 4 bases at J, leaving 11 bases unmatched. This CDR3 is built from 18 residues. Study donors comprised healthy, HIV-negative adults devoid of recent acute infection or vaccination. Clones were read by immunoSEQ multiplex PCR, and TCRdb kept only the in-frame ones, dropping some. The table lists roughly 170,000 clones, over 50% of them singletons. This clone was counted once. The clonotype was recovered from a man aged 30-40 years in good health. Material for sequencing was memory CD4+ T cells sorted from blood. The sample's subset: CD45RA-negative fraction. The chain joins TRBV9 to TRBJ2-3, with TRBD2 identical over 13 bases. CDR3 DNA: TGTGCCAGCAGCGCCGGACTAGCGGGAGACAGTTTTGCAGATACGCAGTATTTT. It specifies CASSAGLAGDSFADTQYF.